This T cell receptor beta chain was recorded in a study of blood T cell repertoires in COVID-19. Study information: The analysed material was cDNA or gDNA that came from T cells, B-cell-depleted T cells, or PBMCs.

Participant age was roughly 18 to 89 years, and participants resided in fewer than 25 US areas. Participants had their cohort set by participant-reported clinical history. Original processing notes: Estimates of nucleated cell counts were drawn from the amplification of reference gene primers. The method was immunoSEQ multiplex PCR; TCRdb's version includes in-frame clones alone and lacks a portion of them. D and trimming come from the DNA, and the V and J calls and clone size come from that table. The profile shows 200,000 to 250,000 clones, roughly 89% of them singletons. The TCR originated in a man younger than 45 who had been exposed to COVID-19. Sequencing was carried out using PBMCs or T cells enriched from blood (not recorded which).

DNA for the CDR3: TGTGCCAGCAGATATCAGGGGGGGACCCAGTACTTC. Its protein is CASRYQGGTQYF. This chain connects TRBV5-4 to TRBJ2-5; a weak D match, TRBD1 (7 bases). Germline CDR1 SGHNT, CDR2 YYREEE (reference sequence). There are 12 residues in the CDR3. The ends were cut back, 5 bases at V and 7 bases at J, with 12 bases in the middle.